This T cell receptor (beta chain) was profiled in a study of siplizumab effects on memory and regulatory T cells. The germline V and J ends were trimmed by 6 bases and 3 bases, with 24 bases remaining between them. The CDR3 is made up of 17 amino acids. Per the germline V gene, CDR1 is MNHEY and CDR2 is SMNVEV (reference sequence). Overall study findings and caveats: The Treg-derived share of mappable alloreactive CD4+ clones averaged about 69% with siplizumab and 26.9% in controls. An assignable naive or memory phenotype was lacking in roughly 80-96% of proliferating CD4+ or CD8+ clones.

Concerning this clone: Its antigen is not identified.

Here immunoSEQ multiplex PCR was the method, and the copy in TCRdb shows in-frame clones only, minus some. In the table there are about 100,000 clones, less than 95% of which are singletons. Material for sequencing was Tregs sorted from blood. This receptor was obtained from a human donor in good health. The chain has TRBV27 and TRBJ2-7; D perhaps matches TRBD1 (6 bases). This CDR3 reads CASSTVSIQGIYYEQYF. The CDR3 DNA sequence: TGTGCCAGCAGCACCGTCTCAATTCAGGGGATTTACTACGAGCAGTACTTC.